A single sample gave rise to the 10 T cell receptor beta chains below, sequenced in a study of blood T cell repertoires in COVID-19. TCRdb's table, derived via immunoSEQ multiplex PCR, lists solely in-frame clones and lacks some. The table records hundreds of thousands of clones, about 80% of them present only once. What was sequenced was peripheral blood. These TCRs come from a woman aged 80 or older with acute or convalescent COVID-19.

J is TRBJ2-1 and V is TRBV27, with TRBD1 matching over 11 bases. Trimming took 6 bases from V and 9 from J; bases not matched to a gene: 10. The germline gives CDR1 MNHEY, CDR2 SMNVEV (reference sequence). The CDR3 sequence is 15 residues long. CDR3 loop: CASSFIGQGAGEQFF. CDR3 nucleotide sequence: TGTGCCAGCAGCTTTATCGGACAGGGGGCTGGTGAGCAGTTCTTC.

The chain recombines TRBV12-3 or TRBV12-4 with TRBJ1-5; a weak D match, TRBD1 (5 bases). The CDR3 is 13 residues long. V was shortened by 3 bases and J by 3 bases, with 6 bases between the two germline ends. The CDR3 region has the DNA TGTGCCAGCAGTTTGGACAACAATCAGCCCCAGCATTTT. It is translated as CASSLDNNQPQHF.

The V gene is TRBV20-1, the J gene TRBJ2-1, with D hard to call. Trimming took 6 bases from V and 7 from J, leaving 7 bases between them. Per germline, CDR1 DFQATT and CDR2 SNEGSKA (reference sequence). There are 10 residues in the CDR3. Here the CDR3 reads CSAMRNEQFF. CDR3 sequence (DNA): TGCAGTGCCATGAGGAATGAGCAGTTCTTC.

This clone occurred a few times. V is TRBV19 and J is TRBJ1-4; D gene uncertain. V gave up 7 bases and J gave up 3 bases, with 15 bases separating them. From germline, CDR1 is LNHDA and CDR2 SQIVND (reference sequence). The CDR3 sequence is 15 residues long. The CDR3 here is CASTTRLGANEKLFF. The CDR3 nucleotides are TGTGCCAGTACGACGAGACTCGGGGCTAATGAAAAACTGTTTTTT.

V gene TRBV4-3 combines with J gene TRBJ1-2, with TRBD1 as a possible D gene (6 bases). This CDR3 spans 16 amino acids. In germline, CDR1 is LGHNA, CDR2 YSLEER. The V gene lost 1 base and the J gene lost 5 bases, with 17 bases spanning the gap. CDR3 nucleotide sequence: TGCGCCAGCAGCCAAGTACACACAGGGCTTCAGTATGGCTACACCTTC. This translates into CASSQVHTGLQYGYTF.

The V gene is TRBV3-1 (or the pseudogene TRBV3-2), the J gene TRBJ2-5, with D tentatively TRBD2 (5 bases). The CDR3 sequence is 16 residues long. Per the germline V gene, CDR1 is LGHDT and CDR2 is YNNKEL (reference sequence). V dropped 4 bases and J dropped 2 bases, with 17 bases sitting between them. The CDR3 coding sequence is TGTGCCAGCAGCCCGAGCCGGGGTGGCGGTCAAGAGACCCAGTACTTC. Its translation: CASSPSRGGGQETQYF.

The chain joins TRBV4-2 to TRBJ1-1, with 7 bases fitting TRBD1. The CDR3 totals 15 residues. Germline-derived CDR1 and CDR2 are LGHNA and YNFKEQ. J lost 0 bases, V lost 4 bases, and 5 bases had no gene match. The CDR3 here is CASSPQGQVNTEAFF. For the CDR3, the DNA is TGTGCCAGCAGCCCACAGGGGCAAGTGAACACTGAAGCTTTCTTT.

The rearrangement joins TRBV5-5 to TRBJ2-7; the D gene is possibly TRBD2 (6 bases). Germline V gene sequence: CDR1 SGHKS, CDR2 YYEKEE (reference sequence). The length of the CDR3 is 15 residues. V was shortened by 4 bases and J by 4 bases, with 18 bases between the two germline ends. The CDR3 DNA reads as TGTGCCAGCAGCACTCCAGGGACTGCTTGGTACGAGCAGTACTTC. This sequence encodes CASSTPGTAWYEQYF.

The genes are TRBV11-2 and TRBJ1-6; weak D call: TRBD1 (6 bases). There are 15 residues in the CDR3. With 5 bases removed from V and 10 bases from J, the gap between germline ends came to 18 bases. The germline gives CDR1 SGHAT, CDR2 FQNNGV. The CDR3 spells CASSGRGGARSPLHF. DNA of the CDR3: TGTGCCAGCAGCGGGCGAGGGGGGGCGAGATCACCCCTCCACTTT.

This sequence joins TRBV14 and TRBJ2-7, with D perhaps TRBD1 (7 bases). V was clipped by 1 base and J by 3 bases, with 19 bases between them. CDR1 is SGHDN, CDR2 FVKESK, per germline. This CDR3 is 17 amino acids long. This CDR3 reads CASSQVPRGDRIYEQYF. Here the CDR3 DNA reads TGTGCCAGCAGCCAAGTCCCGCGCGGGGACAGAATCTACGAGCAGTACTTC.